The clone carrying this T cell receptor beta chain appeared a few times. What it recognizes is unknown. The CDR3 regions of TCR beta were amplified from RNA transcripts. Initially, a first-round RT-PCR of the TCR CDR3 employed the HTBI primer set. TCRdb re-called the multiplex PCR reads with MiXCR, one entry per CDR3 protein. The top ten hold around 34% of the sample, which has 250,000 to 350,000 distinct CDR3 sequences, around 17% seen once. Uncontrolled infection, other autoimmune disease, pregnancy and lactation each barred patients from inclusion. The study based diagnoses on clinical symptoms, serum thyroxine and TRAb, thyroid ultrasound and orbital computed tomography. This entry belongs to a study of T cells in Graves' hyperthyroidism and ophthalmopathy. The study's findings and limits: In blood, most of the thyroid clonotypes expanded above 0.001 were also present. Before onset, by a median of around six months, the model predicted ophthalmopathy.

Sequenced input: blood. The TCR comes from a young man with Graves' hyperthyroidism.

The CDR3 bases are TGTGCCACCAGTGATGTTAAGGCGGGAGCGGTCACCGGGGAGCTGTTTTTT. It yields the protein CATSDVKAGAVTGELFF. The J gene is TRBJ2-2, the V gene TRBV24-1; 7 bases are a match to TRBD2. J lost 4 bases, V lost 3 bases, and 10 bases had no gene match. Germline-derived CDR1 and CDR2 are KGHDR and SFDVKD. The length of the CDR3 is 17 residues.